The clone carrying this TCR beta chain was seen a handful of times. Sample-barcoded 5' priming and a J-beta primer mix drove a second PCR of about 6 to 12 cycles. Tagging of each cDNA molecule was performed by a template-switch adaptor with 12 random nucleotides. TCRdb passed the 5' RACE reads through MiXCR, listing each CDR3 protein once. The data show over 1,500,000 distinct CDR3 sequences, 49% seen once. These data come from a study of blood T cells in healthy people across ages. The germline gives CDR1 SGHTA, CDR2 FQGNSA. CDR3 length equals 13 residues. After removal of 5 bases from V and 6 bases from J, the junction contained 5 bases not matched to a gene.

The receptor's source is a woman in her forties in good health. The material sequenced was blood. The chain is built from TRBV7-2 and TRBJ1-2; TRBD1 matches 8 bases. The DNA for the CDR3 is TGTGCCAGCAGCCCCTGGACAGGGAATGGCTACACCTTC. As protein: CASSPWTGNGYTF.